Sequencing of this TCR beta chain was carried out in a study of memory CD4+ T cells and cytomegalovirus serostatus. Study at large: This sample comes from healthy Belgian adults, 9 CMV seropositive, approximately 25 seronegative.

Single viable CD3+CD4+CD8-CD45RO+ cells were sorted as the memory CD4+ T cells. Serum IgG to CMV pp150, pp28, p38 and p52 defined serostatus. Total CD4+ T cells were enriched by CD4 positive selection. The germline V and J ends were trimmed by 4 bases and 5 bases, with 8 bases remaining between them. Per the germline V gene, CDR1 is SGHNT and CDR2 is YYREEE (reference sequence). The CDR3 runs 12 residues. Profiling relied on immunoSEQ multiplex PCR, and the TCRdb table lists in-frame clones only, not all of them. The table shows 85,000 to 100,000 clones, with 80% occurring only once. V usage is TRBV5-4 and J usage is TRBJ2-3, with D hard to call. Sequenced input: memory CD4+ T cells from blood. The receptor comes from an adult in good health and CMV-seropositive. In DNA, the CDR3 is TGTGCCAGCAGCCAATACGGAGATACGCAGTATTTT. Translating gives CASSQYGDTQYF.